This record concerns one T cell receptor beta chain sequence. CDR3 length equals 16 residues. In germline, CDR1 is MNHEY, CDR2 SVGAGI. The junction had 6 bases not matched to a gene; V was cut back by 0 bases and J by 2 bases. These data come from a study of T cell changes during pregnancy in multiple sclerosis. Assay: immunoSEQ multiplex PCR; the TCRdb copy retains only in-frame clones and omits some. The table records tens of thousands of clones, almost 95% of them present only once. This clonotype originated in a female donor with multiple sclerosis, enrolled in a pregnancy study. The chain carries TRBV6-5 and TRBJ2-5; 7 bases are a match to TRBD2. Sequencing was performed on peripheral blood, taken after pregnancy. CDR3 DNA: TGTGCCAGCAGTTACTCGCTAGCGGTGATACAAGAGACCCAGTACTTC. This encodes CASSYSLAVIQETQYF.